This TCR beta chain was recorded in a study of T cell responses to AZD1222 COVID-19 vaccine. Libraries were prepared by immunoSEQ multiplex PCR; TCRdb keeps only in-frame clonotypes and omits some of them. The sample holds some 200,000 clones, about nine tenths seen once. A note on this clone: Its antigen is not identified.

Study conclusions and caveats: Clonal diversity was possibly underestimated; the donors were predominantly white British and more often female. It was only after the peak T cell response that any repertoires were sampled. Just a handful of AZD1222 recipients tested seropositive at baseline.

The CDR3 consists of 12 residues. V lost 3 bases to trimming and J lost 7 bases, with 9 bases between them. Looked up from germline, CDR1 is ENHRY and CDR2 is SYGVKD. The sequenced sample was peripheral blood, obtained on day 0 of AZD1222 vaccination. This receptor was obtained from an adult in good health. The chain links TRBV10-3 to TRBJ1-2; D not certain. The CDR3 is CAISEPLGGYTF. Written as DNA, the CDR3 is TGTGCCATCAGTGAACCCCTAGGTGGCTACACCTTC.